This entry describes one TCR beta chain. There is no known antigen for this receptor. The input lacks base qualities; no much larger clone sits a single base away. The data were obtained in a study of preoperative IRX-2 immunotherapy in early breast cancer (dated by TCRdb to about 2019). Preparation of the library involved the immunoSEQ multiplex PCR assay. The table was pulled from immuneACCESS by TCRdb, which kept in-frame rearrangements only. Such tables lose some clones; where checked, under half of the loss comes from unresolved V genes, and the rest has no known cause. The sample data list about 23,000 clones, and approximately 90% of these were observed just once. Of the sample, about 9.4% is held by the ten largest clones. Counted from cysteine to phenylalanine, this CDR3 has 15 amino acids. The retained sequence is limited to the CDR3, 45 bases, with the frame set at the first base. The germline V gene gives CDR1 as SGDLS and CDR2 as YYNGEE. V loses 3 bases of germline sequence and J loses 6 bases, and the interval between the two ends is 15 bases.

The treatment or condition tag for this specimen amounts to: preoperative locoregional IRX-2 cytokine immunotherapy. The samples were obtained from a phase Ib study that tested preoperative, locoregional IRX-2 cytokine immunotherapy designed to prime immune responses. Before surgery, IRX-2 was given to the donors, who were patients with early-stage breast cancer. The sequence joins TRBV9 to TRBJ2-2; matching of 6 bases hints at TRBD1 as the D gene. The TCR comes from a human donor with breast cancer. Source: tumor tissue, taken after IRX-2 immunotherapy. At the DNA level, the sequence is TGTGCCAGCAGCGCGGACGGGACAACAGCCGGGGAGCTGTTTTTT. It translates to CASSADGTTAGELFF.